The TCR beta chain described here comes from a study of blood T cells in healthy people across ages. Alongside a J-beta primer mix, a sample-barcoded 5' primer served in a second PCR lasting roughly 6 to 12 cycles. Each CDR3 protein gets one entry after TCRdb re-called the 5' RACE reads with MiXCR. The sample shows fewer than 2,000,000 distinct CDR3 sequences, approximately 39% of them seen only once. With regard to this clonotype: Its antigen remains unidentified.

General study findings and limits: Estimates of total diversity, which came from one million sequenced T cells, were considered to be underestimates. A roughly linear fall in TCR beta diversity per million T cells was seen with increasing age. Among long-lived donors, naive CD4+ cells were more numerous and diversity higher than in aged donors.

The germline V and J ends were trimmed by 4 bases and 4 bases, with 18 bases remaining between them. The CDR3 covers 16 residues. CDR1 and CDR2 (germline): SGHRS, YFSETQ. This rearrangement joins TRBV5-1 to TRBJ2-1; weak D call: TRBD1 (6 bases). This TCR derives from a human donor in good health. Sequencing input: blood. This chain's CDR3 is CASSQGHQTPYNEQFF. The DNA for the CDR3 is TGCGCCAGCAGCCAGGGACACCAAACACCTTACAATGAGCAGTTCTTC.